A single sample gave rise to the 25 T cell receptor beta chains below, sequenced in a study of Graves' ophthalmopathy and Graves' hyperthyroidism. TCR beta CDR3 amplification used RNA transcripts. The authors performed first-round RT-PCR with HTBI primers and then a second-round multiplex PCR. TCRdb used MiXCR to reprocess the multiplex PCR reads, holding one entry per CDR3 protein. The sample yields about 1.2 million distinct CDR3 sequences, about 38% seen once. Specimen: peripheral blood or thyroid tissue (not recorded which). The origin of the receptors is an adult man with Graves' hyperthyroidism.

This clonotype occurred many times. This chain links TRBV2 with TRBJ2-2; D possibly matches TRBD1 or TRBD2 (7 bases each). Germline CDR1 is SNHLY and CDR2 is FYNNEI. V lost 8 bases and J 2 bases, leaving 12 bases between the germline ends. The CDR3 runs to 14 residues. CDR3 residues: CASQGGSNTGELFF. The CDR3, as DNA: TGTGCCAGCCAGGGGGGGAGCAACACCGGGGAGCTGTTTTTT.

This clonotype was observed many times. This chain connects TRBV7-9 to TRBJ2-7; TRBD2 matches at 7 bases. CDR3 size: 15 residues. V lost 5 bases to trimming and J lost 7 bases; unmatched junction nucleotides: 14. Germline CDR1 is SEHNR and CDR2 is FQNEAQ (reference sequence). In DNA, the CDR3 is TGTGCCAGCAGCCCTCGGGGGAGGGAAGATCGGGAGCAGTACTTC. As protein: CASSPRGREDREQYF.

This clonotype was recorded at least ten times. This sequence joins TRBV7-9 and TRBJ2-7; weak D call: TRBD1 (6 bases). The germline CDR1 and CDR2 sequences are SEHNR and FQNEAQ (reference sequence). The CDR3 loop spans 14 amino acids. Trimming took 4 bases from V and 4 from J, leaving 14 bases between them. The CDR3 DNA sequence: TGTGCCAGCAGCTCTGGGACATTAAAGTACGAGCAGTACTTC. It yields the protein CASSSGTLKYEQYF.

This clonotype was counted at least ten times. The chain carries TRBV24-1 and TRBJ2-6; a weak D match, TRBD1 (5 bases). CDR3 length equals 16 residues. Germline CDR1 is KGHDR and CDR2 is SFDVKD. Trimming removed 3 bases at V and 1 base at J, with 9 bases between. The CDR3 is CATSDKTVSGANVLTF. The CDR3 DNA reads TGTGCCACCAGTGATAAGACAGTTTCTGGGGCCAACGTCCTGACTTTC.

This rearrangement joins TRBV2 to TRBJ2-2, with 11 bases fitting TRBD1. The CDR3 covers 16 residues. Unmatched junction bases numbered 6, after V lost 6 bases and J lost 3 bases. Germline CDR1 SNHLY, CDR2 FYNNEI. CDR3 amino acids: CASRFPGQGDTGELFF. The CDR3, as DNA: TGTGCCAGCAGATTCCCGGGACAGGGGGACACCGGGGAGCTGTTTTTT.

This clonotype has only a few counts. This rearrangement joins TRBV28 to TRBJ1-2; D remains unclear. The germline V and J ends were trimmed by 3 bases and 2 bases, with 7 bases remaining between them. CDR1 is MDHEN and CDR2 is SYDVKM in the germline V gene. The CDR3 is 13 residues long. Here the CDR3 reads CASSFPSNYGYTF. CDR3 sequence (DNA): TGTGCCAGCAGTTTCCCCAGCAACTATGGCTACACCTTC.

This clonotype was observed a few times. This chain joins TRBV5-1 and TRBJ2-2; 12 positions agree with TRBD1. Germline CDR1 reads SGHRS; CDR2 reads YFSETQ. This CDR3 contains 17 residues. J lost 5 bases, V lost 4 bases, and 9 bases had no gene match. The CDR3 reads CASSPTPGQGATGELFF. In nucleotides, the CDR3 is TGCGCCAGCAGCCCTACGCCGGGACAGGGGGCTACCGGGGAGCTGTTTTTT.

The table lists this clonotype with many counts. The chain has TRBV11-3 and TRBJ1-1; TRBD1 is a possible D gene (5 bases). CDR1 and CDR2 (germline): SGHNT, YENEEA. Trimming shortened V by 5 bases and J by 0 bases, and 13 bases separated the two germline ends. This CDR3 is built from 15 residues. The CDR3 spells CASSDGGSLNTEAFF. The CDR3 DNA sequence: TGTGCCAGCAGCGACGGGGGGTCGTTGAACACTGAAGCTTTCTTT.

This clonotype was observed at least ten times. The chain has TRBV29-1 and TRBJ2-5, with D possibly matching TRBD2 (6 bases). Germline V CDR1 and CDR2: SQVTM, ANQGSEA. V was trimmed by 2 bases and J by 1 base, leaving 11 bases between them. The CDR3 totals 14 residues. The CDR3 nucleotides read TGCAGCGTTGAAATCGGGGGTATCCAAGAGACCCAGTACTTC. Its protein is CSVEIGGIQETQYF.

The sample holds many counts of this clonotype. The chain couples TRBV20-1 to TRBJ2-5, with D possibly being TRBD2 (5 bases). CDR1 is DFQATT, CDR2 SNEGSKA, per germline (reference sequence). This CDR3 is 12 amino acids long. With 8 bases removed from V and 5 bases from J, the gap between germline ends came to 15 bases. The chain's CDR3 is CSPATRRETQYF. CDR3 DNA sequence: TGCAGTCCTGCCACTAGGAGGGAGACCCAGTACTTC.

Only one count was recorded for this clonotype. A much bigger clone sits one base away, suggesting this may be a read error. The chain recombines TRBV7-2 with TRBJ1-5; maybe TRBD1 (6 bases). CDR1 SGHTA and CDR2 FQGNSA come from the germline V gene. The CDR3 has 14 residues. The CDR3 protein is CASARGGEDQPRHF. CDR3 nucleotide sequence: TGTGCTAGTGCCCGAGGGGGGGAGGATCAGCCCCGGCATTTT.

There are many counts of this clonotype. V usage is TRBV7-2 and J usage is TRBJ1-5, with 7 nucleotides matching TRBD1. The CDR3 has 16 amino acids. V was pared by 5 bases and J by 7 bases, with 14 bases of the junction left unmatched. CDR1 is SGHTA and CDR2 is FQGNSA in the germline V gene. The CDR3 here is CASSKGNRGSGQPQHF. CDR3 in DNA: TGTGCCAGCAGCAAGGGGAACAGGGGAAGCGGACAGCCCCAGCATTTT.

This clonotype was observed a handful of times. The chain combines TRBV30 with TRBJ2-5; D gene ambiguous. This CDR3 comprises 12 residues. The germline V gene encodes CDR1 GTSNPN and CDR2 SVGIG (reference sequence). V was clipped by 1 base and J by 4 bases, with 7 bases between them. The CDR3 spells CAWSALGETQYF. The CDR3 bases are TGTGCCTGGAGTGCTCTCGGAGAGACCCAGTACTTC. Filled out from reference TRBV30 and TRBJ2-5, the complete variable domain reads SQTIHQWPATLVQPVGSPLSLECTVEGTSNPNLYWYRQAAGRGLQLLFYSVGIGQISSEVPQNLSASRPQDRQFILSSKKLLLSDSGFYLCAWSALGETQYFGPGTRLLVL.

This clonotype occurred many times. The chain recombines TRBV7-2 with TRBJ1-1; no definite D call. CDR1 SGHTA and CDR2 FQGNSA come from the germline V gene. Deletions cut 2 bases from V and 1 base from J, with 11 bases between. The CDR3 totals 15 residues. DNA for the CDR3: TGTGCCAGCAGCTTAAGACCCCCGAAGAACACTGAAGCTTTCTTT. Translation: CASSLRPPKNTEAFF.

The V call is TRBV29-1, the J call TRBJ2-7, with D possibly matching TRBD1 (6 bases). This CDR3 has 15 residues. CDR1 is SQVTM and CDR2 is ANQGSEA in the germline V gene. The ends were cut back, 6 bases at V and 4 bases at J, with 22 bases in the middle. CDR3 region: CSVEKVLAGVYEQYF. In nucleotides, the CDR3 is TGCAGCGTGGAGAAGGTTCTGGCAGGGGTTTACGAGCAGTACTTC.

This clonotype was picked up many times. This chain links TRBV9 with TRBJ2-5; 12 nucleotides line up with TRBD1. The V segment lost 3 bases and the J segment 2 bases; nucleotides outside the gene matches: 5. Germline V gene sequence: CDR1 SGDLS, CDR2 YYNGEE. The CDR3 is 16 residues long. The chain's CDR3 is CASSAGQGAFQETQYF. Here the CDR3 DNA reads TGTGCCAGCAGCGCGGGACAGGGGGCGTTTCAAGAGACCCAGTACTTC.

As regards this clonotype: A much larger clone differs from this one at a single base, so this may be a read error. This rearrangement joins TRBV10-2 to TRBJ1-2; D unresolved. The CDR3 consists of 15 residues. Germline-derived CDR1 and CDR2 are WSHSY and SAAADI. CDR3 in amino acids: CTSSEIRANLGGYTF. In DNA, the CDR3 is TGCACCAGCAGTGAGATTCGGGCGAACCTCGGGGGCTACACCTTC.

This CDR3 is CSVGGERTEAFF. The CDR3 DNA reads as TGCAGCGTTGGGGGGGAGCGGACTGAAGCTTTCTTT. The chain has TRBV29-1 and TRBJ1-1; tentative D call: TRBD1 (5 bases). The V and J ends lost 4 bases and 5 bases respectively, with 11 bases between them. CDR3 size: 12 residues. CDR1 SQVTM and CDR2 ANQGSEA come from the germline V gene.

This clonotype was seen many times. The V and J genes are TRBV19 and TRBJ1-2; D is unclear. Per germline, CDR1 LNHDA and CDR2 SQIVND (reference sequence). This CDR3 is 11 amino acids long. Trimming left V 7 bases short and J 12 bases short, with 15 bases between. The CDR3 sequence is CASNMGKIHTF. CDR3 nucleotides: TGTGCCAGTAACATGGGGAAGATCCACACCTTC.

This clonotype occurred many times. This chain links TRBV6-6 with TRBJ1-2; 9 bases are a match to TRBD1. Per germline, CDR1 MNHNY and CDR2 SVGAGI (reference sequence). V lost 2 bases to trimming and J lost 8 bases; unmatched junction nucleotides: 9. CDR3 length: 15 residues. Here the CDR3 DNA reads TGTGCCAGCAGTTACGGGACAGGGCGAGTGTGGGGCTACACCTTC. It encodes CASSYGTGRVWGYTF.

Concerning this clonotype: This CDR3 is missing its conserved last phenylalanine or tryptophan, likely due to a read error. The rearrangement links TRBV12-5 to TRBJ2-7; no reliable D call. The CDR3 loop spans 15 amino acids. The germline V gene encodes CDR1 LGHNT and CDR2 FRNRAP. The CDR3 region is CASSQPLSPIHEQYL. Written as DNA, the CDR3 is TGTGCCAGCAGCCAGCCTTTGTCCCCAATTCACGAGCAGTACCTC.

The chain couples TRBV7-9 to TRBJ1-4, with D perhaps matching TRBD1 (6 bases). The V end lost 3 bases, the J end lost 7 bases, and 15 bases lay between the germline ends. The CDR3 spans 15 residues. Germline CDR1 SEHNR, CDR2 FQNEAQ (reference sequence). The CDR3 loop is CASSLDTGGGEKLFF. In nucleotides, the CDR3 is TGTGCCAGCAGCTTGGATACCGGAGGGGGTGAAAAACTGTTTTTT.

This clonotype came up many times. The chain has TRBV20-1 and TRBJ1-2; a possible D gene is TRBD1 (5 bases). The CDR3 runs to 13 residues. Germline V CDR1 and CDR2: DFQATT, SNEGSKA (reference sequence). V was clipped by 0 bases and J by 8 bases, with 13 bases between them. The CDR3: CSARDGGVIGYTF. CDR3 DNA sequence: TGCAGTGCTAGAGATGGGGGAGTAATAGGCTACACCTTC.

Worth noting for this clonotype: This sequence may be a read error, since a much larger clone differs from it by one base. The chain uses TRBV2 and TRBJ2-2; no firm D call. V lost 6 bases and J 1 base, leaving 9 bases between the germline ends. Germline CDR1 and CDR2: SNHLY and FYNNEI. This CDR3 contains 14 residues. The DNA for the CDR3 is TGTGCCAGCAGCCCATTAATGAACACCGGGGAGCTGTTTTTT. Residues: CASSPLMNTGELFF. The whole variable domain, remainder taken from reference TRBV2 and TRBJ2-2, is EPEVTQTPSHQVTQMGQEVILRCVPISNHLYFYWYRQILGQKVEFLVSFYNNEISEKSEIFDDQFSVERPDGSNFTLKIRSTKLEDSAMYFCASSPLMNTGELFFGEGSRLTVL.

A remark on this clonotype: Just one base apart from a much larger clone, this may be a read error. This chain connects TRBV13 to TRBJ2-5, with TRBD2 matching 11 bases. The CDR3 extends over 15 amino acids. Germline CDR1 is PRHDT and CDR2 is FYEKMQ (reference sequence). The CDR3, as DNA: TGTGCCAGCAGCTTAAGGCTAGCGGGGGGACAGACCCAGTCCTTC. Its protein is CASSLRLAGGQTQSF.